The TCR beta chain under discussion was sequenced for a study of T cell responses to AZD1222 COVID-19 vaccine. Turning to the study itself: Analyses pooled second doses at about 4 or about 12 weeks.

Findings of the study overall: Donors in the cohort were predominantly white British and more often female, and clonal diversity was possibly underestimated.

Regarding this clone: Its antigen is as yet unknown.

TCRdb's table, derived via immunoSEQ multiplex PCR, lists solely in-frame clones and lacks some. The repertoire holds 150,000 to 160,000 clones, approximately 90% seen once, with 3% to 3.5% in the top ten. Germline V lookup: CDR1 SGHAT, CDR2 FQNNGV. The CDR3 consists of 14 residues. V was pared by 2 bases and J by 1 base, with 9 bases between. The chain carries TRBV11-2 and TRBJ2-7; possible D gene TRBD1, 5 bases. This TCR came from an adult in good health. This specimen was peripheral blood, taken on day 0 of AZD1222 vaccination. The CDR3 here is CASSLSQGSYEQYF. Written as DNA, the CDR3 is TGTGCCAGCAGCTTATCGCAGGGTTCCTACGAGCAGTACTTC.